Listed here is a single T cell receptor beta chain. The method was immunoSEQ multiplex PCR; TCRdb's version includes in-frame clones alone and lacks a portion of them. This sample yields around 110,000 clones, of which 82% are seen a single time; 4% to 5.5% belongs to the top ten. The sample comes from a study of blood T cell repertoires in COVID-19. The receptor's source is a woman in her 70s with acute or convalescent COVID-19. The sequencing sample was made of peripheral blood.

The CDR3 here is CSVESSDRNTGELFF. Written as DNA, the CDR3 is TGCAGCGTTGAATCCTCCGACAGAAACACCGGGGAGCTGTTTTTT. The V gene is TRBV29-1, the J gene TRBJ2-2; a possible D gene is TRBD1 (5 bases). CDR1 and CDR2 (germline): SQVTM, ANQGSEA. This CDR3 comprises 15 residues. V was trimmed by 2 bases and J by 2 bases, leaving 12 bases between them.